This T cell receptor beta chain was recovered during a study of cytomegalovirus exposure and HLA in healthy donors. Study-wide findings and caveats: Confirmation was obtained in vitro that three CMV-associated chains are specific for CMV antigens. 164 TCR beta chains were listed as cytomegalovirus-associated.

In this sample, this clone turned up once. What it binds is unknown. Trimming took 4 bases from V and 3 from J, leaving 16 bases between them. This CDR3 contains 15 residues. The germline gives CDR1 MNHNS, CDR2 SASEGT. Assay: immunoSEQ multiplex PCR; the TCRdb copy retains only in-frame clones and omits some. Found here are 100,000 to 150,000 clones, 94% of them singletons; the top ten hold roughly 1.2%. The receptor's source is a woman between 18 and 30 years old in good health and CMV-seronegative. The sample comprised PBMCs. The rearrangement uses TRBV6-1 and TRBJ2-7; D is possibly TRBD1 (5 bases). The CDR3 here is CASSAGHPMLYEQYF. CDR3 DNA sequence: TGTGCCAGCAGTGCAGGACACCCGATGCTCTACGAGCAGTACTTC.